What follows is one T cell receptor beta chain and its context. The sample belongs to a study of STAT5B mutations in CD4+ large granular lymphocyte leukemia. The data were produced by immunoSEQ multiplex PCR, yet TCRdb's version contains in-frame clones alone and is incomplete. The sample carries about 38,000 clones, 70% to 90% recorded once. CDR1 is MNHEY and CDR2 is SMNVEV in the germline V gene (reference sequence). The CDR3 extends over 14 amino acids. The V end lost 5 bases, the J end lost 4 bases, and 14 bases lay between the germline ends. The receptor was derived from a human donor in good health. Material for sequencing was CD4+ T cells from blood buffy coats. This sequence joins TRBV27 and TRBJ1-2; D uncertain. CDR3 coding DNA: TGTGCCAGCAGTCCCTCCAGGAATAGCTATGGCTACACCTTC. Its translation is CASSPSRNSYGYTF.